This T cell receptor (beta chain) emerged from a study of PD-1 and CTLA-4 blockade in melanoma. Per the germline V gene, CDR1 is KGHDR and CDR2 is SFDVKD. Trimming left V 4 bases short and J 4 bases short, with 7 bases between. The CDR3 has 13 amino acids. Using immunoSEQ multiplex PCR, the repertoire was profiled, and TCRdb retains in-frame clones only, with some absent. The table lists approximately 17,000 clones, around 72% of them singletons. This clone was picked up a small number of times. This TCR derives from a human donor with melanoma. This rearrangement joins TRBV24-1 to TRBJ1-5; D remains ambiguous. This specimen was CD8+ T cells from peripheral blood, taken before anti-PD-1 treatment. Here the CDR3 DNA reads TGTGCCACCAGTGAGGCCAATAATCAGCCCCAGCATTTT. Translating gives CATSEANNQPQHF.